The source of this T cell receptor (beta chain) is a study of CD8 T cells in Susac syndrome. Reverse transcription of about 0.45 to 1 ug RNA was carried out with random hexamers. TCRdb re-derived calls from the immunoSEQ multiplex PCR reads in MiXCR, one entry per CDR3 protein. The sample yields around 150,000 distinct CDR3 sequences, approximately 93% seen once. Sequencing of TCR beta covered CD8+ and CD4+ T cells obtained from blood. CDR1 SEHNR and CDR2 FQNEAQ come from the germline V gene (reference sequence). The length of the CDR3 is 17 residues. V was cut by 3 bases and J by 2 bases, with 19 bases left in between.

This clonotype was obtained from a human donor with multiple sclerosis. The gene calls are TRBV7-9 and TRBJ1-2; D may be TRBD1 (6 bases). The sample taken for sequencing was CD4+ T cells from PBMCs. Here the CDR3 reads CASSFIAGASFNYGYTF. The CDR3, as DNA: TGTGCCAGCAGCTTTATCGCAGGGGCCAGCTTCAACTATGGCTACACCTTC.